This TCR beta chain was sequenced for a study of shared clonotypes between healthy human individuals. With 5 bases clipped from V and 0 bases from J, the junction kept 4 bases outside the gene matches. Per germline, CDR1 SGHTA and CDR2 FQGTGA. The CDR3 is 15 amino acids. Repertoires were generated with immunoSEQ multiplex PCR, while TCRdb's copy carries only in-frame clones and drops some. The table includes a few million clones, over 90% detected once. Sample: naive CD4+ T cells from PBMCs. Subset described: CD45RA+ positively selected. J is TRBJ2-3 and V is TRBV7-3; 8 nucleotides agree with TRBD2. The clonotype was recovered from a man aged 18 to 29 in good health. Some clones in this sample may be carry-over from other donors' samples. CDR3 nucleotides: TGTGCCAGCAGCACCCAGCGGGAGAGCACAGATACGCAGTATTTT. It is translated as CASSTQRESTDTQYF.